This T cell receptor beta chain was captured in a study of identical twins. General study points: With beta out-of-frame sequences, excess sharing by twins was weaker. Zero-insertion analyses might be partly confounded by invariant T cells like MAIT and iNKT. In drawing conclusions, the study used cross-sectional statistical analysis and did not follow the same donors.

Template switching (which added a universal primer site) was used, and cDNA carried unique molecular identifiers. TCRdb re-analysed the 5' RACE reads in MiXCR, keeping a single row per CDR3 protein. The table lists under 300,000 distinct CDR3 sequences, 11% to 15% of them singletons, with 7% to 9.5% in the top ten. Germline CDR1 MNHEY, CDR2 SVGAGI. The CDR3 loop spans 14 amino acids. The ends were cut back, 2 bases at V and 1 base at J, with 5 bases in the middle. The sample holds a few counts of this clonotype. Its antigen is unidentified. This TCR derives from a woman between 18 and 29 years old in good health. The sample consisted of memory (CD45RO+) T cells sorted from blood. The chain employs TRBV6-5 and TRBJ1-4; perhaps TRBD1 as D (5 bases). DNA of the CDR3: TGTGCCAGCAGTTACCAGGGAACTAATGAAAAACTGTTTTTT. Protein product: CASSYQGTNEKLFF.